This T cell receptor beta chain was recorded in a study of beta chain features in type 1 diabetes. The CDR3 has 13 residues. Germline V gene sequence: CDR1 MDHEN, CDR2 SYDVKM. J gave up 3 bases and V 5 bases, and 2 bases lay outside the gene matches. A few counts support this clone. Its antigen is as yet unknown. Expressed TCRB transcripts were sequenced because the isolated RNA had all been reverse transcribed beforehand. Assay: immunoSEQ multiplex PCR; the TCRdb copy retains only in-frame clones and omits some. The sample lists about 450,000 clones; over 9.5% were seen once. General study findings and limits: Sampled from patients, naive, central memory and Treg TCRB repertoires appeared more similar than those sampled from healthy donors. Shorter TCRB CDR3s, moderately but significantly so, were found in Type 1 diabetes patients in all four CD4+ subsets. VDJ junctions sequenced from type 1 diabetes patients showed fewer insertions and more deletions.

Isolation of CD4+ naive, central memory, regulatory and stem cell-like memory cells was achieved by sorting via CD45RO/CCR7/CD25/CD127/CD95/CD27. The chain recombines TRBV28 with TRBJ1-2, with 8 bases that match TRBD1. This TCR was sampled from a woman younger than 35 in good health. The specimen sequenced was naive CD4+ T cells from blood. CDR3 loop: CASSRQGYYGYTF. DNA for the CDR3: TGTGCCAGCAGTCGACAGGGGTACTATGGCTACACCTTC.